Below are 5 T cell receptor beta chains sequenced from a single sample in a study of beta chain features in type 1 diabetes. General study findings and limits: There was a moderate but significant shortening of TCRB CDR3s in all four CD4+ subsets of Type 1 diabetes patients.

Antigens of these TCRs are unknown. TCRB transcripts that were expressed got sequenced, as all of the isolated RNA had been reverse transcribed. Method: immunoSEQ multiplex PCR; TCRdb's copy keeps in-frame clones and lacks some. The repertoire holds around 100,000 clones, with roughly 28% as singletons. The material sequenced was central memory CD4+ T cells from blood. Source of these receptors: a woman under 30 with type 1 diabetes.

The V gene is TRBV7-6, the J gene TRBJ1-1; a weak D match, TRBD1 (5 bases). Germline V gives CDR1 SGHVS, CDR2 FNYEAQ. Trimming stripped 0 bases from V and 6 bases from J, with 11 bases between. The CDR3 runs 14 residues. In DNA form, the CDR3 reads TGTGCCAGCAGCTTAGCTGGGGGGATCGCTGAAGCTTTCTTT. Translated: CASSLAGGIAEAFF. Drawing the rest from reference TRBV7-6 and TRBJ1-1, the complete variable domain is GAGVSQSPRYKVTKRGQDVALRCDPISGHVSLYWYRQALGQGPEFLTYFNYEAQQDKSGLPNDRFSAERPEGSISTLTIQRTEQRDSAMYRCASSLAGGIAEAFFGQGTRLTVV.

This chain connects TRBV30 to TRBJ1-5, with 10 bases fitting TRBD1. The J segment lost 5 bases and the V segment lost 1 base, leaving 5 bases of the junction unmatched. CDR3 length: 15 amino acids. Germline loops: CDR1 GTSNPN, CDR2 SVGIG (reference sequence). The CDR3 DNA is TGTGCCTGGAGTGGGGGACAGGGGACATATCAGCCCCAGCATTTT. Residues: CAWSGGQGTYQPQHF.

This chain connects TRBV25-1 to TRBJ2-1, with D possibly being TRBD2 (6 bases). The V end was cut by 7 bases, the J end by 4 bases, with 14 bases between. The CDR3 extends over 14 amino acids. CDR1 and CDR2 from the germline V gene are MGHDK and SYGVNS. The CDR3 protein is CASNTVGGYNEQFF. CDR3 DNA: TGTGCCAGCAACACGGTTGGGGGGTACAATGAGCAGTTCTTC.

For this clone: A junction end diverges from the germline sequence, so it may reflect a read error. This sequence joins TRBV30 and TRBJ2-3; maybe TRBD1 (5 bases). This CDR3 comprises 15 residues. Germline V lookup: CDR1 GTSNPN, CDR2 SVGIG (reference sequence). CDR3 protein: CARSPAGLSTGTQYF. The CDR3 DNA is TGTGCCAGGAGCCCCGCAGGGTTGAGCACAGGTACGCAGTATTTT.

This clone was seen more than once but under ten times. The chain couples TRBV2 to TRBJ2-1; a weak D match, TRBD1 (5 bases). Germline V CDR1 and CDR2: SNHLY, FYNNEI. The CDR3 extends over 11 amino acids. V was clipped by 5 bases and J by 15 bases, with 14 bases between them. CDR3 nucleotides: TGTGCCAGCAGTCCCCAGGGTATGGCGTTCTTC. Protein product: CASSPQGMAFF. The whole variable domain, filled in from reference TRBV2 and TRBJ2-1, reads EPEVTQTPSHQVTQMGQEVILRCVPISNHLYFYWYRQILGQKVEFLVSFYNNEISEKSEIFDDQFSVERPDGSNFTLKIRSTKLEDSAMYFCASSPQGMAFFGPGTRLTVL.